This TCR beta chain is from a study of PD-L1 blockade in urothelial cancer. In the study overall: Atezolizumab was started by patients at some point between 2014 and 2016 at 1,200 mg intravenously every 3 weeks. Prior chemotherapy ranged from 0 to 3 regimens per patient. Findings and caveats of the study: A below-median TCR clonality in blood before treatment predicted better survival.

Here immunoSEQ multiplex PCR was the method, and the copy in TCRdb shows in-frame clones only, minus some. Found here are approximately 86,000 clones, around 85% of them singletons; the top ten hold about 6.2%. V was clipped by 5 bases and J by 4 bases; unmatched bases: 6. The CDR3 has 13 amino acids. Germline lookup yields CDR1 GTSNPN and CDR2 SVGIG (reference sequence). Time point of the sample: pretreatment peripheral blood. Each patient's cancer was a locally advanced or metastatic urothelial carcinoma. This clone was detected a few times. The antigen is not known. The sample was PBMCs, taken around atezolizumab (anti-PD-L1) treatment. The gene calls are TRBV30 and TRBJ1-2, with 8 positions matching TRBD1. The receptor comes from a man aged 35 to 55 with urothelial cancer. CDR3 loop: CAWGRDRPYGYTF. The CDR3 DNA follows: TGTGCCTGGGGGAGGGACAGGCCCTATGGCTACACCTTC.